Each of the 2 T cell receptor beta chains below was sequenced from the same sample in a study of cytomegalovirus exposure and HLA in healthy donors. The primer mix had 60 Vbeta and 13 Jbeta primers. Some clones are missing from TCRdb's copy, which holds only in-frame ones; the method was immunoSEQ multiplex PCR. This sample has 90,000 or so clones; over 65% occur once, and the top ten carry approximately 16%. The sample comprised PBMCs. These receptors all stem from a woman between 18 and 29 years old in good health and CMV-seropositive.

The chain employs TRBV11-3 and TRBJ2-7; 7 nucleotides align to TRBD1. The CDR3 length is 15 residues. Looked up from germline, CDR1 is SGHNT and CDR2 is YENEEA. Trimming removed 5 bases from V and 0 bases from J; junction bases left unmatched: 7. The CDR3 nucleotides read TGTGCCAGCAGCCACAGGGGTGGGATCTCCTACGAGCAGTACTTC. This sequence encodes CASSHRGGISYEQYF.

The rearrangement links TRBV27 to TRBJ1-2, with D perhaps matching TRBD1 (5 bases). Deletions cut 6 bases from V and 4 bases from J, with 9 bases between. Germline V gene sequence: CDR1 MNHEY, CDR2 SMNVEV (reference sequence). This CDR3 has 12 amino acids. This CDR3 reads CASSSDSYGYTF. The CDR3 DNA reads TGTGCCAGCAGCTCTGACAGCTATGGCTACACCTTC.